Following are 10 T cell receptor beta chains from one sample sequenced in a study of PD-L1 blockade in urothelial cancer. The protocol was immunoSEQ multiplex PCR, while the TCRdb copy is restricted to in-frame clones and leaves out a portion. Among more than 35,000 clones listed, roughly 78% were seen once. Material: PBMCs, obtained around atezolizumab (anti-PD-L1) treatment. The receptor set was obtained from a man aged 65-85 years with urothelial cancer.

The table lists this clone with a few counts. V usage is TRBV5-4 and J usage is TRBJ2-5, with 8 bases that match TRBD2. The germline V gene encodes CDR1 SGHNT and CDR2 YYREEE (reference sequence). This CDR3 is 14 amino acids long. V shed 2 bases and J 5 bases; nucleotides not matched to a gene: 5. The DNA of the CDR3 is TGTGCCAGCAGCTTACCGGGGGGGCGCGAGACCCAGTACTTC. Translated, it gives CASSLPGGRETQYF.

The V call is TRBV7-6, the J call TRBJ2-1; 9 bases agree with TRBD1. Germline loops: CDR1 SGHVS, CDR2 FNYEAQ. This CDR3 has 15 residues. Losses at the gene ends were 5 bases for V and 2 bases for J; bases not matched to a gene: 4. CDR3 bases: TGTGCCAGCAGCCCCAGACAGGGGGCCTACAATGAGCAGTTCTTC. It codes for CASSPRQGAYNEQFF. Variable domain in full (rest from reference TRBV7-6 and TRBJ2-1): GAGVSQSPRYKVTKRGQDVALRCDPISGHVSLYWYRQALGQGPEFLTYFNYEAQQDKSGLPNDRFSAERPEGSISTLTIQRTEQRDSAMYRCASSPRQGAYNEQFFGPGTRLTVL.

The chain couples TRBV4-2 to TRBJ2-3, with TRBD2 matching 8 bases. V was clipped by 1 base and J by 3 bases; unmatched bases: 0. The germline V gene has CDR1 LGHNA and CDR2 YNFKEQ. The length of the CDR3 is 14 residues. The CDR3 DNA reads as TGTGCCAGCAGCCAAGGCGGGGGGACAGATACGCAGTATTTT. Translation: CASSQGGGTDTQYF.

V and J are TRBV11-2 and TRBJ1-2; tentative D call: TRBD1 (6 bases). V lost 2 bases and J 0 bases, leaving 13 bases between the germline ends. Germline values: CDR1 SGHAT, CDR2 FQNNGV. This CDR3 is 16 amino acids long. The CDR3 is CASSLSGVASNYGYTF. The CDR3 region has the DNA TGTGCCAGCAGCTTATCAGGGGTTGCCTCTAACTATGGCTACACCTTC.

The V gene is TRBV7-2, the J gene TRBJ1-5; D perhaps matches TRBD1 (5 bases). Trimming cost V 3 bases and J 2 bases, with 11 bases left between them. CDR1 and CDR2 from the germline V gene are SGHTA and FQGNSA. The CDR3 contains 15 residues. In nucleotides, the CDR3 is TGTGCCAGCAGCTTTCAGGGAGGGGGCAATCAGCCCCAGCATTTT. Its translation: CASSFQGGGNQPQHF.

V and J are TRBV2 and TRBJ2-7, with D possibly TRBD1 on 5 matching bases. V was trimmed by 7 bases and J by 1 base, leaving 17 bases between them. The CDR3 covers 15 residues. Per the germline V gene, CDR1 is SNHLY and CDR2 is FYNNEI. CDR3 sequence (DNA): TGTGCCAGCACGCAAAACAGGTCACCTTCCTACGAGCAGTACTTC. It yields the protein CASTQNRSPSYEQYF.

The V gene is TRBV21-1, the J gene TRBJ2-7; the table's TRBD1 call for D was not verified on the DNA. TRBV21-1 is assigned pseudogene status. The CDR3 is 16 residues long. The CDR3 sequence is CASSKSIRDTYYEQYF. The CDR3 nucleotides are TGTGCCAGCAGCAAAAGCATCCGGGACACCTACTACGAGCAGTACTTC.

The V and J genes are TRBV19 and TRBJ1-4; TRBD1 aligns across 8 bases. After removal of 6 bases from V and 5 bases from J, the junction contained 5 bases not matched to a gene. The CDR3 consists of 14 residues. Germline values: CDR1 LNHDA, CDR2 SQIVND (reference sequence). As DNA, the CDR3 is TGTGCCAGTAGCCTGACAGGGGCAAATGAAAAACTGTTTTTT. It specifies CASSLTGANEKLFF.

The rearrangement joins TRBV7-2 to TRBJ2-7; TRBD1 aligns across 7 bases. Germline values: CDR1 SGHTA, CDR2 FQGNSA. The CDR3 is made up of 15 amino acids. Trimming at V came to 5 bases and at J to 6 bases, leaving 13 bases not matched to a gene. Here the CDR3 DNA reads TGTGCCAGCAGCCAACTTGCCCTACAGGGGACCGAGCAGTACTTC. It encodes CASSQLALQGTEQYF. Variable domain in full (rest from reference TRBV7-2 and TRBJ2-7): GAGVSQSPSNKVTEKGKDVELRCDPISGHTALYWYRQSLGQGLEFLIYFQGNSAPDKSGLPSDRFSAERTGGSVSTLTIQRTQQEDSAVYLCASSQLALQGTEQYFGPGTRLTVT.

This chain connects TRBV15 to TRBJ2-3, with 10 bases that match TRBD2. Unmatched junction bases numbered 11, after V lost 5 bases and J lost 6 bases. Germline values: CDR1 LNHNV, CDR2 YYDKDF (reference sequence). The length of the CDR3 is 16 residues. This CDR3 reads CATSPGGAGGLDTQYF. In nucleotides, the CDR3 is TGTGCCACCAGCCCGGGGGGAGCGGGAGGGTTGGATACGCAGTATTTT. Filled out from reference TRBV15 and TRBJ2-3, the complete variable domain reads DAMVIQNPRYQVTQFGKPVTLSCSQTLNHNVMYWYQQKSSQAPKLLFHYYDKDFNNEADTPDNFQSRRPNTSFCFLDIRSPGLGDTAMYLCATSPGGAGGLDTQYFGPGTRLTVL.